The clone carrying this TCR beta chain has more than one count but fewer than ten. Its antigen is unknown. On the immunoSEQ platform, TCR beta CDR3s were sequenced at survey depth. Using immunoSEQ multiplex PCR, the repertoire was profiled, and TCRdb retains in-frame clones only, with some absent. Of over 5,000 clones in the sample, about three fifths were seen once. Germline V lookup: CDR1 SGHVS, CDR2 FQNEAQ. The CDR3 extends over 17 amino acids. The V and J ends lost 8 bases and 2 bases, in that order; junction bases with no gene match: 12. This entry comes from a study of CD8 T cell repertoires and HIV-1 epitope variants. On the study more broadly: Twenty-five autologous and known Gag and Nef epitope variant peptides each stimulated T cells separately. Points from the study as a whole: Five clonotypes recognized Nef KF9, one HW9, none TAALDMSHF. Most of the nine antigen-specific clonotypes appeared cross-reactive to autologous or escape variants.

This TCR came from a male donor with HIV. The rearrangement links TRBV7-8 to TRBJ2-2; TRBD1 matches at 9 bases. Sample: cultured CD8+ T cells derived from PBMCs. This chain's CDR3 is CASSISRTGVNTGELFF. DNA of the CDR3: TGTGCCAGCTCTATTTCCAGGACAGGGGTTAACACCGGGGAGCTGTTTTTT. Variable domain in full (rest from reference TRBV7-8 and TRBJ2-2): GAGVSQSPRYKVAKRGQDVALRCDPISGHVSLFWYQQALGQGPEFLTYFQNEAQLDKSGLPSDRFFAERPEGSVSTLKIQRTQQEDSAVYLCASSISRTGVNTGELFFGEGSRLTVL.